This T cell receptor (beta chain) was observed in a study of identical twins (dated by TCRdb to 2016 to 2017). At the level of the whole study: The study deep-sequenced TCR alpha and beta repertoires from monozygotic twins, unrelated adults of various ages and cord blood to test whether fetal clonotypes persist. To rule out contamination, replicate twin experiments were performed at different times with different library preparation protocols.

A distance of 14 bases separates the germline ends of V and J, which lose 7 bases and 0 bases respectively. Looking up the germline V gene yields CDR1 LGHNT and CDR2 FRNRAP. The CDR3, from cysteine to phenylalanine, totals 15 residues. Kept here is only the CDR3 DNA, which spans 45 bases and is read in frame from base 1. To prepare the library, 5' RACE was applied. The listed sequencing device is Illumina HiSeq 2000. A universal primer binding site was introduced by template switching, and a unique molecular identifier was present in the final cDNA, enabling accurate counting of TCR cDNA molecules. Specific primers in the conserved constant-segment region were used to synthesize first-strand cDNA for the TCR alpha and beta chains. To control for contamination, every cDNA library was double barcoded, receiving both a SMART-Mk sample barcode and Illumina barcodes. TruSeq adapter sequences and Illumina sample barcodes were added in two successive PCR steps. Sequencing of the TCR alpha and beta cDNA libraries was done on the Illumina HiSeq platform using custom primers. From the authors' description of their analysis: MiGEC processed the raw reads to extract unique molecular identifiers, while MiXCR was used to determine the CDR3 positions. Recombination models were inferred per individual with the repgenHMM and IGoR tools using an EM algorithm. Shared clonotypes were analyzed with the tcR package in R, and sharing was normalized by the product of cloneset sizes. To study raw recombination without the effects of thymic and clonal selection, out-of-frame nonproductive sequences were analyzed. TCRdb applied fastp at Q25 and MiXCR to the public reads, then kept only in-frame beta chains. Each entry is one CDR3 protein sequence, shown with its most common DNA and genes. The V and J calls and clone size are TCRdb's, not the authors'. The sample contains about 730,000 distinct CDR3 sequences, 20% to 25% of them found a single time. The ten largest account for about 4.3% of the sample.

Overall study outcomes, separate from this receptor: Conclusions relied on cross-sectional statistical analysis, since the same donors could not be followed over many years. Recombination models systematically underestimated out-of-frame TCR alpha sharing in monozygotic twins but agreed with sharing between unrelated individuals. In beta out-of-frame sequences, excess twin sharing was weaker, because having fewer shared sequences lowered the signal-to-noise ratio. Compared with coincidental sharing between unrelated individuals, out-of-frame TCR alpha sequences shared between twins had an excess of sequences with low generation probability. Invariant T cells such as MAIT and iNKT could partly confound zero-insertion analyses, though diverse VJ usage argued against this for most clonotypes. Fewer insertions were carried by abundant cord blood beta clonotypes; a weaker similar trend was observed in young adult naive repertoires, while no such trend was observed in memory repertoires.

For this clonotype: Its antigen remains undetermined. The input lacks base qualities; no much larger clone sits a single base away.

All donors were healthy Caucasians. Three pairs of female monozygotic twins, all aged roughly 18 to 29 years, were included in the twin cohort. Peripheral blood mononuclear cells were used as the source from which RNA for TCR libraries was isolated. A further study also used this sample, focusing on T cells expressing NK-cell markers. The second paper further reports: Three sorted T-cell subsets (CD3+CD56+NKG2C+, CD3+CD56+NKG2C- and CD3+CD56-NKG2C+) from about 8 donors had their TCR beta-chain repertoires profiled. Seven of the eight sequenced donors were HCMV-seropositive and one was HCMV-seronegative. In several experiments an anti-gammadeltaTCR antibody was added to restrict sorting to alphabetaTCR-expressing T cells. In more than 5 donors, the dominant CD3+CD56+NKG2C+ clonotypes were found to rank among the top 10 CD8+ clonotypes and to make up roughly 1.0-7.0% of CD8+ T cells. Those dominant clonotypes were again the most abundant among CD3+CD56-NKG2C+ cells in a handful of donors, at about 28.3-60.1%. Whether the expanded NKG2C-expressing T cell clones were specific for HCMV antigens was left unclear. The study sequenced eight donors, all healthy volunteers chosen at random: three men and five women. A commercial ELISA kit detecting HCMV-specific IgG in serum was used to determine HCMV serostatus. Bulk peripheral blood T-cell repertoires were additionally sequenced from unsorted PBMC for a handful of donors. MIGEC handled demultiplexing of the reads and grouping by UMI, while MiTCR was used to assemble and quantify clonotypes. Only TCR cDNA sequences supported by at least two reads were kept to exclude erroneous sequences. The tcR package was used for downstream repertoire analysis, and clonotypes were matched across fractions by CDR3 nucleotide sequence plus V segment. VDJmatch was used to annotate antigen specificity against VDJdb, with one amino acid substitution in CDR3 allowed.

The sequence links TRBV12-5 to TRBJ2-3, with a tentative D gene TRBD1 over 6 matching bases. This clonotype was obtained from a woman younger than 35 in good health. Sequencing was performed on PBMCs. The DNA is as follows: TGTGCTAGTGTTACTGGGGGCCTAAGCACAGATACGCAGTATTTT. Its translation reads: CASVTGGLSTDTQYF.